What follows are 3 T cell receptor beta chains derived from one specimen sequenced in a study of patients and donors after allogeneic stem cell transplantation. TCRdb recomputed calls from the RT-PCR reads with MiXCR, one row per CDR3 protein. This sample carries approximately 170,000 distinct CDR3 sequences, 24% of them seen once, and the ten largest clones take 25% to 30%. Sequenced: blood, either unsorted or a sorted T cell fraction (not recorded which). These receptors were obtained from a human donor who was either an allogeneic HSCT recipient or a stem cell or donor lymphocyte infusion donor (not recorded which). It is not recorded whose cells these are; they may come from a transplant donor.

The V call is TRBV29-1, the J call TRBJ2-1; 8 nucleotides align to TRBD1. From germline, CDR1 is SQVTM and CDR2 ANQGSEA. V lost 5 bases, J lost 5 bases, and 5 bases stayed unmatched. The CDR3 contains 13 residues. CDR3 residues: CSVPDRGHNEQFF. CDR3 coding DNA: TGCAGCGTTCCCGACAGGGGACACAATGAGCAGTTCTTC.

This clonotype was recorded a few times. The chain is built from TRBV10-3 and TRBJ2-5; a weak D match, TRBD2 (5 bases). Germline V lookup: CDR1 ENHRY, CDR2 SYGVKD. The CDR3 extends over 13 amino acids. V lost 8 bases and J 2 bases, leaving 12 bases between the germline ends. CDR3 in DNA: TGTGCCATCGCGGGTTGGGATCAAGAGACCCAGTACTTC. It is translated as CAIAGWDQETQYF.

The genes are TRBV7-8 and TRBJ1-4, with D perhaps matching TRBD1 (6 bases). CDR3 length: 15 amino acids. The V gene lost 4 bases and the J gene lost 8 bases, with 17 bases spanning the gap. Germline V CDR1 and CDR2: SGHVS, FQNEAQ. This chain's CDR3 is CASSSKGGVGEKLFF. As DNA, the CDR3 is TGTGCCAGCAGCTCAAAGGGGGGAGTAGGGGAAAAACTGTTTTTT.